Only one count was recorded for the clone carrying this T cell receptor (beta chain). Its cognate antigen is unknown. The V end was cut by 6 bases, the J end by 11 bases, with 14 bases between. Germline loops: CDR1 MNHEY, CDR2 SVGAGI. This CDR3 has 12 residues. Here immunoSEQ multiplex PCR was the method, and the copy in TCRdb shows in-frame clones only, minus some. The sample lists under 300,000 clones; roughly 85% were seen once. Donors were drawn from the approximately 130-subject validation cohort, separate from the 666-subject first cohort. The data were obtained in a study of cytomegalovirus exposure and HLA in healthy donors. Notes on the study in general: Among TCR sequences, most were rare, though some public TCRs appeared in many donors. 164 TCR beta chains were listed as cytomegalovirus-associated. Under in vitro conditions, a few CMV-associated chains were confirmed as specific for CMV antigens.

The sequence came from a woman under 30 in good health and CMV-seronegative. The chain couples TRBV6-5 to TRBJ1-5; D remains unclear. Material: PBMCs. The CDR3 here is CASSPDNFAQHF. DNA for the CDR3: TGTGCCAGCAGCCCTGACAATTTCGCCCAGCATTTT.